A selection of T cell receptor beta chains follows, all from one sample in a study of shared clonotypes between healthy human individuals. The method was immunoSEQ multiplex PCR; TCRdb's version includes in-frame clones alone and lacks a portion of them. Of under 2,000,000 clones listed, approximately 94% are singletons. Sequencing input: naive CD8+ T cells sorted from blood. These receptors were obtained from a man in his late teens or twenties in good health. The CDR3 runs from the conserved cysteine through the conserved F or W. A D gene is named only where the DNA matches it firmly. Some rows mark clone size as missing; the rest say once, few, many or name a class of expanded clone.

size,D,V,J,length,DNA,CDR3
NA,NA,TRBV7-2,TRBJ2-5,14,TGTGCCAGCAGCTTAGTTCACCCGCAAGAGACCCAGTACTTC,CASSLVHPQETQYF
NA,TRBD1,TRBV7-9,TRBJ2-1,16,TGTGCCAGCAGCTCCTTGGACAGGGGGCCGGGCAATGAGCAGTTCTTC,CASSSLDRGPGNEQFF
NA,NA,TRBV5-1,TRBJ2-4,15,TGCGCCAGCAGCCCGGGACGGGACGACAAAAACATTCAGTACTTC,CASSPGRDDKNIQYF
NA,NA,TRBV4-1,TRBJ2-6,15,TGCGCCAGCAGCCAAGGACCCTCTGGGGCCAACGTCCTGACTTTC,CASSQGPSGANVLTF
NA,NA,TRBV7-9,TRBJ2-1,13,TGTGCCAGCAGCGCGCGACTAGGTTTTGAGCAGTTCTTC,CASSARLGFEQFF
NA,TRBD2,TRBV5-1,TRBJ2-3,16,TGCGCCAGCAGCTTTGATGAACTAGCGGGGGGGAATACGCAGTATTTT,CASSFDELAGGNTQYF
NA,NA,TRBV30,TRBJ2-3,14,TGTGCCTGGAGTGAGATTTGGAGCACAGATACGCAGTATTTT,CAWSEIWSTDTQYF
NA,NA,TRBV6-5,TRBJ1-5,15,TGTGCCAGCAGAGACAGTCTCGCTAGCAATCAGCCCCAGCATTTT,CASRDSLASNQPQHF
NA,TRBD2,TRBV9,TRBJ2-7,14,TGTGCCAGCAGCGTAGCCAGCGGGGAGTACGAGCAGTACTTC,CASSVASGEYEQYF
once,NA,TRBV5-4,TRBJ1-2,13,TGTGCCAGCAGCCTTACAGGGAGCTATGGCTACACCTTC,CASSLTGSYGYTF
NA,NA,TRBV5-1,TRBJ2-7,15,TGCGCCAGCAGCTTGGGGCGTAGCGAGGGCTACGAGCAGTACTTC,CASSLGRSEGYEQYF
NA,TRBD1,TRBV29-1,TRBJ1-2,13,TGCAGCGTTGATGACAGGGCGGGTAGCGGCTACACCTTC,CSVDDRAGSGYTF
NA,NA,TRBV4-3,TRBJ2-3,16,TGCGCCAGCAGCCAGTATCCGGGACAAACCACAGATACGCAGTATTTT,CASSQYPGQTTDTQYF
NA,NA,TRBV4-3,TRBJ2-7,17,TGCGCCAGCAGCCAAGAGGTTAGAGGATTCGGAGCGCGAGAGCAGTACTTC,CASSQEVRGFGAREQYF
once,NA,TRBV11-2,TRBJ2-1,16,TGTGCCAGCAGACCTTCCGCCGGGAGCTCCTACAATGAGCAGTTCTTC,CASRPSAGSSYNEQFF
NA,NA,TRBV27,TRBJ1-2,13,TGTGCCAGCAGTTCCGGGCTTGCGGGGGGCTACACCTTC,CASSSGLAGGYTF
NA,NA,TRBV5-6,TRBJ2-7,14,TGTGCCAGCAGCTTGGCGCTTTTGGGCCACGAGCAGTACTTC,CASSLALLGHEQYF
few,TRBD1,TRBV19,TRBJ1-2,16,TGTGCCAGTAGTATGGAGGGGGCGGGACGATCCTATGGCTACACCTTC,CASSMEGAGRSYGYTF
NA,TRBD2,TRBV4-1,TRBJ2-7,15,TGCGCCAGCAGCCAAGCTAGAGCGGGGACCTACGAGCAGTACTTC,CASSQARAGTYEQYF